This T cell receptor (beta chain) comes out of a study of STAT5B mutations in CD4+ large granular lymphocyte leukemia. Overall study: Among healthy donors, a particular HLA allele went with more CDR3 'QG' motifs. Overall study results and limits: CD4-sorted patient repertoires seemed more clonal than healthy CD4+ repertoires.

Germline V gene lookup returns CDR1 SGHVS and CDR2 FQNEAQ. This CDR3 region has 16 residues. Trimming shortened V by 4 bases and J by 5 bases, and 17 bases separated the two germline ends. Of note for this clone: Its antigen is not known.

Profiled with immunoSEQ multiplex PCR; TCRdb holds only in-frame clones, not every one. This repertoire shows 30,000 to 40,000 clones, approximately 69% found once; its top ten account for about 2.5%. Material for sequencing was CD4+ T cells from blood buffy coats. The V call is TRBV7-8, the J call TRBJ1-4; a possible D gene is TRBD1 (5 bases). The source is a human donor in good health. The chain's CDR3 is CASSWGNRRRNEKLFF. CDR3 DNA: TGTGCCAGCAGCTGGGGTAACAGGAGAAGGAATGAAAAACTGTTTTTT.